A selection of T cell receptor beta chains follows, all from one sample in a study of blood T cells in healthy people across ages. TCRdb itself ran the 5' RACE reads through MiXCR, one entry per CDR3 protein. The repertoire consists of about 1.1 million distinct CDR3 sequences, with more than 30% occurring once and the leading ten covering around 13%. Sequenced: blood. The receptors were sampled from a man aged 18 to 35 in good health. The CDR3 runs from the conserved cysteine through the conserved F or W. The D gene is left open where the match is weak. A clone size is listed for some rows: how often the clone was seen (once, few, many), or a class if it is expanded.

clone size: many
CDR3 length: 16
V gene: TRBV7-2
D gene: TRBD2
J gene: TRBJ2-3
CDR3 DNA: TGTGCCAGCAGCTTACGACTAGCGGGGAGCACAGATACGCAGTATTTT
CDR3 protein: CASSLRLAGSTDTQYF

clone size: once
CDR3 length: 19
V gene: TRBV18
D gene: TRBD2
J gene: TRBJ2-3
CDR3 DNA: TGTGCCAGCTCACCTTCAAATTACGCTCTCGCGGGGGTTACAGATACGCAGTATTTT
CDR3 protein: CASSPSNYALAGVTDTQYF

clone size: -
CDR3 length: 17
V gene: TRBV5-1
D gene: TRBD1
J gene: TRBJ1-1
CDR3 DNA: TGCGCCAGCAGCTTGATCGGACAGGGGGCAGAGAACACTGAAGCTTTCTTT
CDR3 protein: CASSLIGQGAENTEAFF

clone size: few
CDR3 length: 15
V gene: TRBV9
D gene: -
J gene: TRBJ2-7
CDR3 DNA: TGTGCCAGCAGCCCCCGACCGGACGAGTACTACGAGCAGTACTTC
CDR3 protein: CASSPRPDEYYEQYF

clone size: few
CDR3 length: 13
V gene: TRBV20-1
D gene: -
J gene: TRBJ1-1
CDR3 DNA: TGCAGTGCTAGAGAAAGTACTAACACTGAAGCTTTCTTT
CDR3 protein: CSARESTNTEAFF

clone size: few
CDR3 length: 15
V gene: TRBV20-1
D gene: TRBD2
J gene: TRBJ2-4
CDR3 DNA: TGCAGTGCTCTTCCACTAGCGGGGGCCTTAAACATTCAGTACTTC
CDR3 protein: CSALPLAGALNIQYF

clone size: few
CDR3 length: 15
V gene: TRBV20-1
D gene: -
J gene: TRBJ1-1
CDR3 DNA: TGCAGTGCTAGAATTCTAAGCTCTATGAACACTGAAGCTTTCTTT
CDR3 protein: CSARILSSMNTEAFF

clone size: -
CDR3 length: 17
V gene: TRBV6-2/TRBV6-3
D gene: -
J gene: TRBJ2-1
CDR3 DNA: TGTGCCAGCAGTTACCAACTTCGCGCCCCCCTCTACAATGAGCAGTTCTTC
CDR3 protein: CASSYQLRAPLYNEQFF

clone size: -
CDR3 length: 14
V gene: TRBV9
D gene: TRBD2
J gene: TRBJ2-5
CDR3 DNA: TGTGCCAGCAGCCCCACGGGGGGTTTGGAGACCCAGTACTTC
CDR3 protein: CASSPTGGLETQYF

clone size: few
CDR3 length: 15
V gene: TRBV20-1
D gene: -
J gene: TRBJ2-1
CDR3 DNA: TGCAGTGCCATAGGGGGAGTCGGCTCCTACAATGAGCAGTTCTTC
CDR3 protein: CSAIGGVGSYNEQFF

clone size: -
CDR3 length: 15
V gene: TRBV11-3
D gene: -
J gene: TRBJ2-1
CDR3 DNA: TGTGCCAGCAGCCCCGGCTGGGCTTCCTACAATGAGCAGTTCTTC
CDR3 protein: CASSPGWASYNEQFF